This T cell receptor beta chain was recovered during a study of T cells expressing NK-cell markers. Study-level information: Eight donors were sequenced, of whom seven were HCMV-seropositive, while the remaining one was HCMV-seronegative.

As concerns this clonotype: Antigen specificity is unknown.

General study findings and limits: A few donors' CD3+CD56-NKG2C+ cells were dominated by the same clonotypes. The HCMV specificity of the expanded NKG2C+ T cell clones stayed unresolved. The study found dominant NKG2C+ clonotypes at about 1.0-7.5% of CD8+ T cells in roughly six donors.

TCRdb reprocessed the 5' RACE reads, with one entry per CDR3 protein and no DNA. This sample's clone table lists about 370,000 distinct CDR3 sequences. The CDR3 extends over 13 amino acids. Germline V lookup: CDR1 SGHTA, CDR2 FQGNSA. The gene calls are TRBV7-2 and TRBJ1-6. The sequence came from a woman aged 50 to 65 in good health. Sequencing was carried out using blood T cells: a sorted CD56 or NKG2C T cell subset, CD4+ or CD8+ T cells, or bulk PBMC T cells (not recorded which). The chain's CDR3 is CASSLQDNSPLHF.